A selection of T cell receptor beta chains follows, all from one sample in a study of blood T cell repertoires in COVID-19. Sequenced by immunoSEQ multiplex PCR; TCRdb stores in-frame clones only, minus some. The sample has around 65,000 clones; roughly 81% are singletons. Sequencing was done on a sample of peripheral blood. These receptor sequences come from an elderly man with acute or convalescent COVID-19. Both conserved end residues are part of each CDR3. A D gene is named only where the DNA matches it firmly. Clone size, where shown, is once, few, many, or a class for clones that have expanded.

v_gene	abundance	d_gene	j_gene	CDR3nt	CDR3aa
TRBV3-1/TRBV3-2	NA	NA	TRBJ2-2	TGTGCCAGCAGCCATTTGGGAGCGAACACCGGGGAGCTGTTTTTT	CASSHLGANTGELFF
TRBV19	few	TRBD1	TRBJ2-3	TGTGCCAGTGGAGGACAGGGGAGGTATACGCAGTATTTT	CASGGQGRYTQYF
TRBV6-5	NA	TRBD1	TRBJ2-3	TGTGCCATCACGGACAGGGGGCGGGCTACAGATACGCAGTATTTT	CAITDRGRATDTQYF
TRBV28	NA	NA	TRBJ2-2	TGTGCCAGCAAATTAAGCAGGGCCGACACCGGGGAGCTGTTTTTT	CASKLSRADTGELFF
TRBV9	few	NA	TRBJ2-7	TGTGCCAGCAGCGGCCGGGACTACGAGCAGTACTTC	CASSGRDYEQYF
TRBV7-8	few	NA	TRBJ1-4	TGTGCCAGCAGCAGCGAGGGCGCCTTAAAACTGTTTTTT	CASSSEGALKLFF
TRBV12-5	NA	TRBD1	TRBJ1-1	TGTGCTAGTGGTTTGCCACGGGAGGGGGCGATAGCTTTCTTT	CASGLPREGAIAFF
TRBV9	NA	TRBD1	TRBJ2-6	TGTGCCAGCAGCGCCCTACTCGGGACAGGTTTTATGGCCAACGTCCTGACTTTC	CASSALLGTGFMANVLTF
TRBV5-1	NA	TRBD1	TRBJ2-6	TGCGCCAGCAGCTTTTACAGGGGTTCCAACTCTGGGGCCAACGTCCTGACTTTC	CASSFYRGSNSGANVLTF
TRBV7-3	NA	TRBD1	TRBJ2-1	TGTGCCAGCAGCTTAACAATCGGACAGGGGGTTGGTGAGCAGTTCTTC	CASSLTIGQGVGEQFF
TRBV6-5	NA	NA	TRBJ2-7	TGTGCCAGCAAAGGGGCCTACGAGCAGTACTTC	CASKGAYEQYF
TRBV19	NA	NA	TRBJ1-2	TGTGCCAGTAGTATAGGCAGGGGCCAAGGCTACACCTTC	CASSIGRGQGYTF
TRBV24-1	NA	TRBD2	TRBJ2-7	TGTGCCACCAGTGCCCTTGGACTAGCGGGAGCCATGGAGCAGTACTTC	CATSALGLAGAMEQYF
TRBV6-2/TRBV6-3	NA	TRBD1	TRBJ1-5	TGTGCCAGCAGTCCACAGGGGGCAGGACAGCCCCAGCATTTT	CASSPQGAGQPQHF
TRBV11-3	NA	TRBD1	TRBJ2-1	TGTGCCAGCAGCCATACCGGGACAGGGGGCGCGGGTAATGAGCAGTTCTTC	CASSHTGTGGAGNEQFF
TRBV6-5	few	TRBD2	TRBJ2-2	TGTGCCATACACCGACTAGCGGGATACACCGGGGAGCTGTTTTTT	CAIHRLAGYTGELFF
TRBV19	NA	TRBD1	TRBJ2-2	TGTGCCAGTAGTTCAAGACAGGGTTACACCGGGGAGCTGTTTTTT	CASSSRQGYTGELFF
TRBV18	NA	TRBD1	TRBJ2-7	TGTGCCAGCTCATTTGACAGGGTAAAAGAGCAGTACTTC	CASSFDRVKEQYF
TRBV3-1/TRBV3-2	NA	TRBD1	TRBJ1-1	TGTGCCAGCAGCTTATGGACAGGGGGTTTCACTGAAGCTTTCTTT	CASSLWTGGFTEAFF
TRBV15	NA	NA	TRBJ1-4	TGTGCCACCAGCAGAGGGAACGGGAATTTAGAAAAACTGTTTTTT	CATSRGNGNLEKLFF
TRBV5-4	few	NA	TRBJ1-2	TGTGCCAGCAGCCTAGCGGGATCTGATGGCTACACCTTC	CASSLAGSDGYTF
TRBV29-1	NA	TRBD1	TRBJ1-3	TGCAGCGTTGTTTACAGGGGAACCGCTGGAAACACCATATATTTT	CSVVYRGTAGNTIYF
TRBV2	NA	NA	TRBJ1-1	TGTGCCAGCAGTGAGGAAGGGAGGGCGGGGGCTTTCTTT	CASSEEGRAGAFF
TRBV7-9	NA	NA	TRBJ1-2	TGTGCCAGCAGCTTAGTAGGGGCTCAGCGAGGCTACACCTTC	CASSLVGAQRGYTF
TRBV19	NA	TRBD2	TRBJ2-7	TGTGCCAGTAGTCCGACTAGCGCCTCCTACGAGCAGTACTTC	CASSPTSASYEQYF
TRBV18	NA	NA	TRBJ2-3	TGTGCCAGCTCACCTGTCGGAGTCCCAGATACGCAGTATTTT	CASSPVGVPDTQYF
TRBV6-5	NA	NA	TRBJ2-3	TGTGCCAGCAGTTACTCCTGGACAGCAAGCACAGATACGCAGTATTTT	CASSYSWTASTDTQYF
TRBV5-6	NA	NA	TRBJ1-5	TGTGCCAGCAGCTTGGCCGGTGCGTCTCGGCCCCAGCATTTT	CASSLAGASRPQHF
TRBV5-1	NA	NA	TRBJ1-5	TGCGCCAGCAGTTTGGGAGGTGCGTCGCCCCAGCATTTT	CASSLGGASPQHF
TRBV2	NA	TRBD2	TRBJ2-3	TGTGCCAGCAGTGAAGGGCTAGCGGGAGGCTCCAGCACAGATACGCAGTATTTT	CASSEGLAGGSSTDTQYF
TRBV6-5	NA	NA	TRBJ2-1	TGTGCCAGCACGGAGAGCTCCTACAATGAGCAGTTCTTC	CASTESSYNEQFF
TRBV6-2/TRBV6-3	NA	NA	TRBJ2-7	TGTGCCAGCAGTTACCGTCTCCTTATCGCCTACGAGCAGTACTTC	CASSYRLLIAYEQYF